The T cell receptor beta chain described here comes from a study of shared clonotypes between healthy human individuals. General study points: Although depth was large, rarefaction showed that sequencing of the sorted subsets was incomplete. A reduction in generation probabilities was seen for non-shared clonotypes relative to those shared by all four donors.

Comment on this clone: The target antigen is unknown.

The data were produced by immunoSEQ multiplex PCR, yet TCRdb's version contains in-frame clones alone and is incomplete. This sample has about 360,000 clones; around 67% occur once, and the top ten carry roughly a tenth. CDR3 length equals 14 residues. The ends were cut back, 0 bases at V and 9 bases at J, with 12 bases in the middle. CDR1 SNHLY and CDR2 FYNNEI come from the germline V gene. Material for sequencing was memory CD4+ T cells sorted from blood. Specified subset: CD45RA-negative fraction. The clonotype was recovered from a young man in good health. The chain carries TRBV2 and TRBJ2-1; D call uncertain. This CDR3 reads CASSEAGFIGEQFF. The CDR3 DNA follows: TGTGCCAGCAGTGAAGCGGGCTTCATCGGTGAGCAGTTCTTC.